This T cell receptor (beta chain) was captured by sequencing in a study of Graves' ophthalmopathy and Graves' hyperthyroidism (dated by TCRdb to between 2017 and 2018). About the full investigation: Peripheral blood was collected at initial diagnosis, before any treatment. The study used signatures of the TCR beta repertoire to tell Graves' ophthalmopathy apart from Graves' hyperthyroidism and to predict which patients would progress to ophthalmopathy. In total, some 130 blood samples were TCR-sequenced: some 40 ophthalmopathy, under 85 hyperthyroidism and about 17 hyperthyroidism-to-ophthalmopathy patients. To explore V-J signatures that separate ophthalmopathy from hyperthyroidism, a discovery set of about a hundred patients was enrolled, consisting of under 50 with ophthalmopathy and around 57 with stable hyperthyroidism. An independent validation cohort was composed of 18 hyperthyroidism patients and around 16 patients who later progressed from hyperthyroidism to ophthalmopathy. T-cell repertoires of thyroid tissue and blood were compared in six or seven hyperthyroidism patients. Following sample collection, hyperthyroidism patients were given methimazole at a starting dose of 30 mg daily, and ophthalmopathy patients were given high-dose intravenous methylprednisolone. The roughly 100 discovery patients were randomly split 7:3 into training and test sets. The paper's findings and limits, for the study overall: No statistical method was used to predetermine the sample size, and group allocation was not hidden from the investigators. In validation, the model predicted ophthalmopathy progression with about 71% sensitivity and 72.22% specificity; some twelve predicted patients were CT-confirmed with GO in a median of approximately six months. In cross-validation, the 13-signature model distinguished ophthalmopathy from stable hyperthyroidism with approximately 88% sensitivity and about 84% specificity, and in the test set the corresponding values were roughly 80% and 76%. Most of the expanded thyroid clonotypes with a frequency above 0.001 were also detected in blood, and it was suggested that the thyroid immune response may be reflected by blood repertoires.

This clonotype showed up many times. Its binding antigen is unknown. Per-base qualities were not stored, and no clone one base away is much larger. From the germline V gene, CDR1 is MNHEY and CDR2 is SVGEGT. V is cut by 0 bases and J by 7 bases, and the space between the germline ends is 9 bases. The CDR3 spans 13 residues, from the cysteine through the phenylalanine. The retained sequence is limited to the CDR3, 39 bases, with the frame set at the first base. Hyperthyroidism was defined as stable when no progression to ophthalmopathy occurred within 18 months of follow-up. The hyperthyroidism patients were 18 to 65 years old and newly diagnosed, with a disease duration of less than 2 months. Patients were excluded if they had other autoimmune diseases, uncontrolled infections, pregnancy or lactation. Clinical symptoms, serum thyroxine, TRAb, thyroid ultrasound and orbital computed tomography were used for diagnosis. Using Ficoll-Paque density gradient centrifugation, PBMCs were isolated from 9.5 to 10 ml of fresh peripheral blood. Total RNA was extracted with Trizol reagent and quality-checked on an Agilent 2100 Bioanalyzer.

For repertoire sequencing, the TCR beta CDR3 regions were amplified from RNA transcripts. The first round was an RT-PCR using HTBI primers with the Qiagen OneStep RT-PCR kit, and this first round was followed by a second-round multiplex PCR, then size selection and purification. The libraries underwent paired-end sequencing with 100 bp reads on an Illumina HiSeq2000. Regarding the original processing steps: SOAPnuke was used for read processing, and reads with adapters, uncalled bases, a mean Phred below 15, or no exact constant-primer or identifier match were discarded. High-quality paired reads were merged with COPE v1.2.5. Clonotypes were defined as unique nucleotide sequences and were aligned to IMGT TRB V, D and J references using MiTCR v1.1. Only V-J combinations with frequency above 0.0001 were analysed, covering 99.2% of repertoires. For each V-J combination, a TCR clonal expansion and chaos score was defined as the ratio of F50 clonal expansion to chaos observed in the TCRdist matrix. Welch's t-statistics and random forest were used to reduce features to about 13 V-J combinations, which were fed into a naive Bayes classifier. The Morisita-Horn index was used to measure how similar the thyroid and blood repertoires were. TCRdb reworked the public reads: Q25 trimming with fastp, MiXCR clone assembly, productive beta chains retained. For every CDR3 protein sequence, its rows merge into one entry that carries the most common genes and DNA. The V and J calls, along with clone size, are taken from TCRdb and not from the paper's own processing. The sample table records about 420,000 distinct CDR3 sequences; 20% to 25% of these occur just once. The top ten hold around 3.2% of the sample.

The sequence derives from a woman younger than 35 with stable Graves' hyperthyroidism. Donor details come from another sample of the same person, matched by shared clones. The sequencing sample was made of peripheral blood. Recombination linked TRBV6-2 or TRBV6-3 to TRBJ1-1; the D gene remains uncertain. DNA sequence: TGTGCCAGCAGTTACTCGACGCAGCTTGAAGCTTTCTTT. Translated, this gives CASSYSTQLEAFF.